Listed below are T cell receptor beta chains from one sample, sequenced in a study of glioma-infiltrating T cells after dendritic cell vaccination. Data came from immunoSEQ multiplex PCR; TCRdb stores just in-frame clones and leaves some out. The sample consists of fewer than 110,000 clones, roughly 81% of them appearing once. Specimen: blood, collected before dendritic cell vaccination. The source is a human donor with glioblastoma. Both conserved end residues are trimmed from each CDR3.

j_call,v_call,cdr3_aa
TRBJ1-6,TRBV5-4,ASSLQVVGSPLH
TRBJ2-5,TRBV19,ASSSRTSGQETQY
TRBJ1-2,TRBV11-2,ASSLRGGQRSYGYT
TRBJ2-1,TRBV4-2,ASSPSVDNEQF
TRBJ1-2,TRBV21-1,ASSIIPLRGGHGYT
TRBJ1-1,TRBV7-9,ASSQGGTEAF
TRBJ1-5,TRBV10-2,ASLRDRVGNQPQH
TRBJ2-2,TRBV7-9,ASTLGQGNTGELF
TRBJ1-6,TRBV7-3,ASSLDRGGPLH
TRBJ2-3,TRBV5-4,ASSFSGGAGADTQY
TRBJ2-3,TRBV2,ASSLFGGSRTDTQY
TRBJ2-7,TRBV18,ASSPGGLAGSEQY
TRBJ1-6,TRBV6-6,ASTPDRKNSPLH
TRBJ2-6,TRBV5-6,ASSPLRASGGPGANVLT
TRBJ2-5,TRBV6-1,ASSEEESGQETQY
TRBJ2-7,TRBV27,ASSFGPYQANYEQY
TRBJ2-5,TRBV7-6,ASSPMDGGLETQY
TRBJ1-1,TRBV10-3,AISESKDRGFEAF
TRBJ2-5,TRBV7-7,ASSSRRDRTETQY
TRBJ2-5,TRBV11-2,ASSPRNGGAWETQY
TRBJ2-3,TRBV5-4,ASSKGLGVLDTQY
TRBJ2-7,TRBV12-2,ASRPPSFRGDSYEQY
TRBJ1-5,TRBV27,ASRPRGLSNQPQH
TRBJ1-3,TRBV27,ASSLSIGTGAGNTIY
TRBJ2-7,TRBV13,ASSLGVLGQHS
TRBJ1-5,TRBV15,ATSTGQLNQPQH
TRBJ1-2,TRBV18,ASSPSFSYGYT
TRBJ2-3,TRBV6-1,ASSEARRDTQY
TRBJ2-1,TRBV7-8,ASSLGVAGGRDEQF
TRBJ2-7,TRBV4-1,ASSQERSGSAYEQY
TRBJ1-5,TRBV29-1,SVERDMESNQPQH
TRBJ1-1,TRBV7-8,ASSPSTLGGREAF
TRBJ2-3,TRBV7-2,ASSLSGDTQY
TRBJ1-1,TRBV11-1,ASSFRQRGAEAF
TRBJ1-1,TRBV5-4,ASSFMGGRAVAEAF
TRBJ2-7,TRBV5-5,ASSLGTVSYEQY
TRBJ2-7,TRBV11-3,ASSLAGEYEQY
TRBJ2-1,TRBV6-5,ASSYSFSGGAYEQF
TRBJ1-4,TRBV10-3,AISDSTGGNEKLF
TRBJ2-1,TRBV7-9,ASSPAVAGESEQF
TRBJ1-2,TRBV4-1,ASSQEKGPNYGYT
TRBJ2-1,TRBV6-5,ASSYSDLNEQF
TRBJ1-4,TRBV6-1,ASSEALGPGAVKLF